This is a list of T cell receptor beta chains from one sample in a study of PD-1 blockade in classical Hodgkin lymphoma. Sequencing was performed with immunoSEQ multiplex PCR; in TCRdb, only in-frame clones are kept and a portion is missing. The table lists some 93,000 clones, under 85% of them singletons, with 17% in the top ten. The sequencing used peripheral blood mononuclear cells (PBMCs), collected before the fourth cycle of nivolumab. Receptors originate from a human donor with classical Hodgkin lymphoma. CDR3s leave out the opening cysteine and the closing phenylalanine or tryptophan.

CDR3,V,J
ASRRTGTNTGELF,TRBV27,TRBJ2-2
ASSRRGGQETQY,TRBV5-1,TRBJ2-5
ASSEALPGGEQY,TRBV6-1,TRBJ2-7
SVKGQGENTIY,TRBV29-1,TRBJ1-3
SVGGWPNEQF,TRBV29-1,TRBJ2-1
ASSLVFQTRYNEQF,TRBV7-3,TRBJ2-1
ASSPHSGNTIY,TRBV6-5,TRBJ1-3
ASSPTGVNTGELF,TRBV6-5,TRBJ2-2
ASSPSQAGGGYEQY,TRBV4-2,TRBJ2-7
ASSSYQGLNTEAF,TRBV7-2,TRBJ1-1
ASRTGLAEDTQY,TRBV5-1,TRBJ2-3
ASSFPMIGGPQTNTEAF,TRBV7-9,TRBJ1-1
ASSPRLAGGPNTGELF,TRBV7-6,TRBJ2-2
ASSLTGLAGNTGELF,TRBV5-1,TRBJ2-2
ASSSGGGYT,TRBV19,TRBJ1-2
AISEGDSDTQY,TRBV10-3,TRBJ2-3
ASSLLRGANYGYT,TRBV23-1,TRBJ1-2
ASLGTNAQDYNEQF,TRBV18,TRBJ2-1
ASSERTASGANVLT,TRBV6-1,TRBJ2-6
ASSVSWWDTQY,TRBV6-4,TRBJ2-3
ASSLDAGQGNTEAF,TRBV7-9,TRBJ1-1
SVVSWGTDTEAF,TRBV29-1,TRBJ1-1
ASSLADRTYGYT,TRBV28,TRBJ1-2
ASSLTTGAEGYT,TRBV5-1,TRBJ1-2
ASSSTSGTKPTGELF,TRBV25-1,TRBJ2-2
ASSLGGGNTEAF,TRBV7-2,TRBJ1-1
ASKGLAGDIGYNEQF,TRBV28,TRBJ2-1
ASSLGVGNTGELF,TRBV7-3,TRBJ2-2
ASTPMPGADTQY,TRBV2,TRBJ2-3
ASSLLGRRTDTQY,TRBV7-2,TRBJ2-3
AIAGTGLGGYT,TRBV10-3,TRBJ1-2
ASSLGQYSNQPQH,TRBV5-8,TRBJ1-5
ASSIVGAGKNIQY,TRBV19,TRBJ2-4
ASSLELAGAPGNIQY,TRBV5-5,TRBJ2-4
ASSIVSQYGYT,TRBV19,TRBJ1-2
ASAGTGVYEQY,TRBV10-2,TRBJ2-7
ASSRILQGANTEAF,TRBV4-2,TRBJ1-1
AITGAGELF,TRBV10-3,TRBJ2-2
ASSYSVLRSYNEQF,TRBV6-5,TRBJ2-1
ASSQGLARNTGELF,TRBV7-8,TRBJ2-2
ASSLAGTGSETQY,TRBV4-1,TRBJ2-5
ASSEGDYGYT,TRBV6-5,TRBJ1-2
ASSPTLGGNTEAF,TRBV7-6,TRBJ1-1
ASSWGDISSMNTEAF,TRBV5-1,TRBJ1-1
ASSVSLAGDSGQF,TRBV9,TRBJ2-2
SASHTYEQY,TRBV29-1,TRBJ2-7
ASSVGQGTYEQY,TRBV9,TRBJ2-7
ASSLAGWLVGEELF,TRBV5-6,TRBJ2-2
ASSLTGSYTGELF,TRBV7-3,TRBJ2-2
ASSTHEAGAYEQY,TRBV19,TRBJ2-7
ASSLETKTSGEF,TRBV5-1,TRBJ2-1
TSSLCRRNYNEQF,TRBV1,TRBJ2-1
ASSEGQDQPQH,TRBV6-4,TRBJ1-5
ATSKRTGRSREKLF,TRBV15,TRBJ1-4
ASSVRAEYNEQF,TRBV9,TRBJ2-1
ASCGYGYT,TRBV23-1,TRBJ1-2
SAQPGGSGTEAF,TRBV29-1,TRBJ1-1
ASRQFTDTQY,TRBV27,TRBJ2-3
TSSQLQGPIYEQF,TRBV1,TRBJ2-1
ASSLGGLEINEQF,TRBV5-1,TRBJ2-1